This TCR beta chain was sequenced during a study of yellow fever vaccine responses in identical twins. Study-wide results and limits: Twins reportedly mounted vaccine T cell responses that seemed partly convergent, partly personalized.

The CDR3 runs to 13 residues. V was cut by 1 base and J by 5 bases, with 7 bases left in between. Germline loops: CDR1 SGHKS, CDR2 YYEKEE (reference sequence). Each CDR3 protein gets one entry after TCRdb re-called the RT-PCR reads with MiXCR. The table lists roughly 2,700 distinct CDR3 sequences, about nine tenths of them singletons, with just under 2% in the top ten. Regarding this clonotype: Its matching antigen is unknown.

The chain couples TRBV5-5 to TRBJ2-1; no clear D. This clonotype originated in a female donor who received the yellow fever vaccine. Sequencing was performed on T cells from blood (PBMCs), unsorted or a sorted subset (not recorded which), taken before or after yellow fever vaccination (not recorded which). In nucleotides, the CDR3 is TGTGCCAGCAGCTTGCTGATGAACAATGAGCAGTTCTTC. Translated: CASSLLMNNEQFF.